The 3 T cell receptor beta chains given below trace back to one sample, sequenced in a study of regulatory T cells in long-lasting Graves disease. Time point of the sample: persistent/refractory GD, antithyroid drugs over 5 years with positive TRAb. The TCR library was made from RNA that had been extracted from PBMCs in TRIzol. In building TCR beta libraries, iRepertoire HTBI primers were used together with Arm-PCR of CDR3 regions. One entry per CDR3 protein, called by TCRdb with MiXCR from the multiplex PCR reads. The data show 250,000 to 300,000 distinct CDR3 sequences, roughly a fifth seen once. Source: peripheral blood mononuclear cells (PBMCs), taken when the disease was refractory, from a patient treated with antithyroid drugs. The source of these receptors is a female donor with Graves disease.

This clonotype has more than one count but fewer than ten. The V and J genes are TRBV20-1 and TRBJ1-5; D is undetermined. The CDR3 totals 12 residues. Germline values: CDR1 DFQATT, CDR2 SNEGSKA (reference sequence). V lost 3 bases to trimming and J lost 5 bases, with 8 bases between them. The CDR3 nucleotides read TGCAGTGCTAGTCAGATTGATCAGCCCCAGCATTTT. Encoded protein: CSASQIDQPQHF.

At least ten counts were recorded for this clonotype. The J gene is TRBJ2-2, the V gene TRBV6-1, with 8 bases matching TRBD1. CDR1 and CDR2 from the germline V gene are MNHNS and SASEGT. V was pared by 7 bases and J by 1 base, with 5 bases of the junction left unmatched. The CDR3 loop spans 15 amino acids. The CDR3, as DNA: TGTGCCAGCACTAACGACAGGGGGAACACCGGGGAGCTGTTTTTT. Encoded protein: CASTNDRGNTGELFF.

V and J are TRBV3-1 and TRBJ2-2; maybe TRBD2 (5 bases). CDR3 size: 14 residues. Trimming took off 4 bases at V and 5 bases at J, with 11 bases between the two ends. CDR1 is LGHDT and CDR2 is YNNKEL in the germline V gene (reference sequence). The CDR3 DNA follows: TGTGCCAGCAGCCCAACGGGAAGGACCGGGGAGCTGTTTTTT. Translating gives CASSPTGRTGELFF.